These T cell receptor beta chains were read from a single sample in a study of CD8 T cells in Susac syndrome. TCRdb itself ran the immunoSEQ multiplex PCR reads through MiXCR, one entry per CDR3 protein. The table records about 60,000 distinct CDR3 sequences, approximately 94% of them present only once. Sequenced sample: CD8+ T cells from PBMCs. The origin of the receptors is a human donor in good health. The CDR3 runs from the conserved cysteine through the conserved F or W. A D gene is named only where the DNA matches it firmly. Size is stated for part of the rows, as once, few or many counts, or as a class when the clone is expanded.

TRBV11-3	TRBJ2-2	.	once	TGTGCCAGCAGCCCAGAACGGGGGACCAACACCGGGGAGCTGTTTTTT	CASSPERGTNTGELFF
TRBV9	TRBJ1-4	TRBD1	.	TGTGCCAGCAGCGCCGGGGACAGGGTAGGCGAAAAACTGTTTTTT	CASSAGDRVGEKLFF
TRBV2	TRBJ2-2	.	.	TGTGCCAGCAGTGTCTACGAGATCACCGGGGAGCTGTTTTTT	CASSVYEITGELFF
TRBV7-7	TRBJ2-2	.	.	TGTGCCAGCAGCTTAGGCAGCACCGGGGAGCTGTTTTTT	CASSLGSTGELFF
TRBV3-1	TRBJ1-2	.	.	TGTGCCAGCAGCCAAGCCGGGACAATCGTCTATGGCTACACCTTC	CASSQAGTIVYGYTF
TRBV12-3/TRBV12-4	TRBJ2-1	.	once	TGTGCCAGCAGTGCGAGCGGGTCCTACAATGAGCAGTTCTTC	CASSASGSYNEQFF
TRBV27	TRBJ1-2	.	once	TGTGCCAGCGGACGGGGCGATGGCTACACCTTC	CASGRGDGYTF
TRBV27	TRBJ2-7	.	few	TGTGCCAGCAGTTTATTCGGCAGGGAATTCGCCGAGCAGTACTTC	CASSLFGREFAEQYF
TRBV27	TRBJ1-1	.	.	TGTGCCAGCAGTTTAGGGATCCCAGGGGTCGGCACTGAAGCTTTCTTT	CASSLGIPGVGTEAFF
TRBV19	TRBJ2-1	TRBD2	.	TGTGCCAGTAGTTGGGGACTAGCGGGGTTATTTGAGCAGTTCTTC	CASSWGLAGLFEQFF
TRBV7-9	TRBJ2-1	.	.	TGTGCCAGCAGCTTAGAACGCGATGAGCAGTTCTTC	CASSLERDEQFF
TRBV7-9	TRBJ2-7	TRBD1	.	TGTGCCAGCAGCACTGATGACAGGGTCGGCGAGCAGTACTTC	CASSTDDRVGEQYF
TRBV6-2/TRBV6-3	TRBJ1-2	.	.	TGTGCCAGCAGTTACGGGACACCGGGATATGGCTACACCTTC	CASSYGTPGYGYTF
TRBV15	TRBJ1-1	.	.	TGTGCCACCAGCAGCTGGACCACATCGGACACTGAAGCTTTCTTT	CATSSWTTSDTEAFF
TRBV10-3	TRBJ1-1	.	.	TGTGCCATCAGTGAGTTTCTGGTCATGAACACTGAAGCTTTCTTT	CAISEFLVMNTEAFF
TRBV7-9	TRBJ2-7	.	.	TGTGCCAGCAGTCACAGGCCCACCGAGCAGTACTTC	CASSHRPTEQYF
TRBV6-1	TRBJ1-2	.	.	TGTGCCAGCAGTGAAGTCGTCGGACTCTATGGCTACACCTTC	CASSEVVGLYGYTF